The 6 T cell receptor beta chains below were found in one sample sequenced in a study of T cells expressing NK-cell markers. TCRdb reprocessed the 5' RACE reads and reports one entry per CDR3 protein, with no DNA. Its table lists 250,000 or so distinct CDR3 sequences. The sequenced material came from blood T cells: a sorted CD56 or NKG2C T cell subset, CD4+ or CD8+ T cells, or bulk PBMC T cells (not recorded which). These receptors all stem from a woman aged 18-69 years in good health.

The gene calls are TRBV29-1 and TRBJ2-7. CDR3 length: 12 residues. Germline V gives CDR1 SQVTM, CDR2 ANQGSEA. CDR3 residues: CSVEVVAYEQYF.

The rearrangement joins TRBV11-3 to TRBJ2-1; checking the TCRdb D call of TRBD2 is not possible without DNA. The CDR3 sequence is 20 residues long. The germline V gene has CDR1 SGHNT and CDR2 YENEEA. The chain's CDR3 is CATILRGPFESGRLYNEQFF.

The chain uses TRBV5-1 and TRBJ2-6; TCRdb reports TRBD2, a call that lacks DNA to check it against. Germline lookup yields CDR1 SGHRS and CDR2 YFSETQ. The CDR3 is 17 residues long. CDR3 loop: CASSLLASSPGANVLTF.

This chain links TRBV2 with TRBJ2-5; TCRdb proposes TRBD2, but this gene call is untestable without DNA. The CDR3 extends over 15 amino acids. CDR1 and CDR2 (germline): SNHLY, FYNNEI. This CDR3 is CASSVKLAREETQYF.

The V call is TRBV20-1, the J call TRBJ2-2; TCRdb's D gene call, TRBD2, goes unchecked for lack of DNA. Germline-derived CDR1 and CDR2 are DFQATT and SNEGSKA (reference sequence). The CDR3 has 18 residues. The CDR3 region is CSAPPGTSGGSNTGELFF.

V is TRBV3-1 and J is TRBJ2-1; TCRdb reports TRBD2, a call that lacks DNA to check it against. The CDR3 length is 16 residues. Per germline, CDR1 LGHDT and CDR2 YNNKEL (reference sequence). Here the CDR3 reads CAKGQGTSGKHNERFF.